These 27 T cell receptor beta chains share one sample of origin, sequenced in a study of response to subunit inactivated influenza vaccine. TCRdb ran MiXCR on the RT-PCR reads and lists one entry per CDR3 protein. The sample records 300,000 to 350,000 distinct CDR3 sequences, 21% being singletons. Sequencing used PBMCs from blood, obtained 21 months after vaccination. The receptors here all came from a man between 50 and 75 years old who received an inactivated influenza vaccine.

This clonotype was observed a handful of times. The CDR3 DNA is TGTGCCAGCAGTACCGGACTGATCAGCAATCAGCCCCAGCATTTT. As protein: CASSTGLISNQPQHF. The rearrangement uses TRBV28 and TRBJ1-5; D is undetermined. This CDR3 is 15 amino acids long. Per germline, CDR1 MDHEN and CDR2 SYDVKM. Trimming shortened V by 5 bases and J by 1 base, and 12 bases separated the two germline ends.

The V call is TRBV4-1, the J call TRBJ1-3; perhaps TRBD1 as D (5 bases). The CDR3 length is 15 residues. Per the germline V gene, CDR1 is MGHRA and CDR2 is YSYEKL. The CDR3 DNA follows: TGCGCACTGCGGGGGGTTTTGAACTCTGTTGGCACCATATATTTT. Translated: CALRGVLNSVGTIYF.

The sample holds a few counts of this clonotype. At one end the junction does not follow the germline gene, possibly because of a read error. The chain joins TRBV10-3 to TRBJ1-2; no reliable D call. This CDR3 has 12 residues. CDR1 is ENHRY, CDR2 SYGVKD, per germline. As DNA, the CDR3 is TGTGCCATCAGTGAGTCGGGGAGGGTCGGAAACTTC. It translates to CAISESGRVGNF.

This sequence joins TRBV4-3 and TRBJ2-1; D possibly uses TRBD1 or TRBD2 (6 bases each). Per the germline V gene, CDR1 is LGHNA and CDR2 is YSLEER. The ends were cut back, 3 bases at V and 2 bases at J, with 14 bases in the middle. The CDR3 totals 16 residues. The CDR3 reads CASSHGNRGPYNEQFF. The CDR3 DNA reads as TGCGCCAGCAGCCATGGAAACCGGGGGCCCTACAATGAGCAGTTCTTC.

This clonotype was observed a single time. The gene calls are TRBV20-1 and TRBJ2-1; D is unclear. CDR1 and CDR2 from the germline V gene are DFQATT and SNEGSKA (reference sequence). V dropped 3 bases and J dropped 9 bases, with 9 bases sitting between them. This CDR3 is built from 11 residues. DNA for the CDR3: TGCAGTGCTAGTACCGCCGGTGAGCAGTTCTTC. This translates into CSASTAGEQFF.

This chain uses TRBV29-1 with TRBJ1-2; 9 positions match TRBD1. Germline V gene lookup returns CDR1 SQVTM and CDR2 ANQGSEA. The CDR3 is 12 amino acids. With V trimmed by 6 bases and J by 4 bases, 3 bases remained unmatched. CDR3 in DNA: TGCAGCGTGAAGACAGGGGGCTATGGCTACACCTTC. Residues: CSVKTGGYGYTF.

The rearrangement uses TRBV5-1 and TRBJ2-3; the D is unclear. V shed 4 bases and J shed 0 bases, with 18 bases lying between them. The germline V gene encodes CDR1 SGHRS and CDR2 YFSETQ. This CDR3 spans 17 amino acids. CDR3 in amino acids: CASSHFQVSTSTDTQYF. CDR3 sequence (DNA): TGCGCCAGCAGCCATTTTCAAGTTTCTACTAGCACAGATACGCAGTATTTT.

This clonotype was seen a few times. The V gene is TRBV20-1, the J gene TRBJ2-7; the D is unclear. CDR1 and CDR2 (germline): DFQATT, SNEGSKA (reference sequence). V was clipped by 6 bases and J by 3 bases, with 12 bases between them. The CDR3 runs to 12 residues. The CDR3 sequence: CSAPRRDYEQYF. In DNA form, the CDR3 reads TGCAGTGCCCCCAGGCGAGACTACGAGCAGTACTTC.

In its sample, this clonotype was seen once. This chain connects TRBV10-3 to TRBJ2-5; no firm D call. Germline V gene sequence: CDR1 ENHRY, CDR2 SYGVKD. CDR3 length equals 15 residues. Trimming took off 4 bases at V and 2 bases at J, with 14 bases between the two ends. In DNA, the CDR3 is TGTGCCATCAGTGGGGTTCGGTCGGTACAAGAGACCCAGTACTTC. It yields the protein CAISGVRSVQETQYF.

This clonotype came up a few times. DNA for the CDR3: TGTGCCAGCAGTGCGCAATTACGGGATCAGCCCCAGCATTTT. Encoded protein: CASSAQLRDQPQHF. The V and J genes are TRBV2 and TRBJ1-5; D gene unclear. Trimming removed 4 bases at V and 5 bases at J, with 12 bases between. Germline CDR1 is SNHLY and CDR2 is FYNNEI. The CDR3 length is 14 residues.

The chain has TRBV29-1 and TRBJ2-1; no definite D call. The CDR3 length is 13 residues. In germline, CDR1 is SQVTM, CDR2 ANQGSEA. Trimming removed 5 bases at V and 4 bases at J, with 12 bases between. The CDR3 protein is CSVPKGGYNEQFF. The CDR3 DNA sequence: TGCAGCGTTCCGAAGGGCGGATACAATGAGCAGTTCTTC.

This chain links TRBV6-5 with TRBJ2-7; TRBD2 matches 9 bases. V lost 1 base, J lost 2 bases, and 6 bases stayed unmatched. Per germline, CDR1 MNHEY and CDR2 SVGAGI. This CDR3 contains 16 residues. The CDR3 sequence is CASSYFSGSKTYEQYF. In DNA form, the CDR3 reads TGTGCCAGCAGTTACTTTAGCGGGAGTAAGACCTACGAGCAGTACTTC.

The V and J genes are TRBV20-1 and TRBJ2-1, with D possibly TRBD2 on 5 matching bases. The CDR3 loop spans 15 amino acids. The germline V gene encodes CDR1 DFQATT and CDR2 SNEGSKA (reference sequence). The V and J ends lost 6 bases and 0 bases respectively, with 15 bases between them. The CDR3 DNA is TGCAGTGCGTCCATAGCGCAGAGCTCCTACAATGAGCAGTTCTTC. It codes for CSASIAQSSYNEQFF.

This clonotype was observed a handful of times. CDR3 coding DNA: TGTGCCAGCAGGGGGGTCGGAGGGGGTACTGAAGCTTTCTTT. Its protein is CASRGVGGGTEAFF. This chain uses TRBV2 with TRBJ1-1, with TRBD1 as a possible D gene (6 bases). Germline CDR1 reads SNHLY; CDR2 reads FYNNEI. This CDR3 region has 14 residues. Between the trimmed V and J ends, which lost 6 bases and 5 bases, there was a span of 16 bases.

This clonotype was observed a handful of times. Here the CDR3 reads CASSRSQGDRYGYTF. In nucleotides, the CDR3 is TGCGCCAGCAGCCGTTCCCAGGGGGATAGGTATGGCTACACCTTC. The chain joins TRBV4-3 to TRBJ1-2; 7 nucleotides line up with TRBD1. V gave up 4 bases and J gave up 5 bases; unmatched junction bases: 10. Germline V lookup: CDR1 LGHNA, CDR2 YSLEER. The CDR3 covers 15 residues.

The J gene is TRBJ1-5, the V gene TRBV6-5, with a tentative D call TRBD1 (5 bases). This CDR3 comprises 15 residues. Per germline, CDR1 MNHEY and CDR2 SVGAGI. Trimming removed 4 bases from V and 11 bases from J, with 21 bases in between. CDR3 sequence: CASSFPGGQSTAQHF. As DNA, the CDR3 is TGTGCCAGCAGTTTCCCCGGAGGGCAGTCGACAGCCCAGCATTTT.

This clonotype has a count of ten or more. CDR3 loop: CASSLDRWGYNSPLHF. CDR3 in DNA: TGTGCCAGCAGCTTAGATCGGTGGGGATACAATTCACCCCTCCACTTT. The chain joins TRBV11-2 to TRBJ1-6; D remains ambiguous. This CDR3 is 16 amino acids long. V lost 0 bases and J 7 bases, leaving 13 bases between the germline ends. Germline CDR1 reads SGHAT; CDR2 reads FQNNGV.

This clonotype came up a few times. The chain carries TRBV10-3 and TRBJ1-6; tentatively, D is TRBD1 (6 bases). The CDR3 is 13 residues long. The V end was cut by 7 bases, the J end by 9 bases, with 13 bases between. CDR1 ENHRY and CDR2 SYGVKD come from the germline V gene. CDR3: CAITRTESSPLHF. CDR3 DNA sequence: TGTGCCATCACCAGGACAGAGTCTTCACCCCTCCACTTT.

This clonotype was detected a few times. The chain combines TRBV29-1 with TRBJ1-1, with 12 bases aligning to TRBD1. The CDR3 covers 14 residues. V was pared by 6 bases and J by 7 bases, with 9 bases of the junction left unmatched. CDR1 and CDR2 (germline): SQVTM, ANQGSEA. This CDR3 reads CSVGQGARFDEAFF. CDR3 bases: TGCAGCGTGGGACAGGGGGCGCGTTTCGATGAAGCTTTCTTT. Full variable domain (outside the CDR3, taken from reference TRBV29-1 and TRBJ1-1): SAVISQKPSRDICQRGTSLTIQCQVDSQVTMMFWYRQQPGQSLTLIATANQGSEATYESGFVIDKFPISRPNLTFSTLTVSNMSPEDSSIYLCSVGQGARFDEAFFGQGTRLTVV.

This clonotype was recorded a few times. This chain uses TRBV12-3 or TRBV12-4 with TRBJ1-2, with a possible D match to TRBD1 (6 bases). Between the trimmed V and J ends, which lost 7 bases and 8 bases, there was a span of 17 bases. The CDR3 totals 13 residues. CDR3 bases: TGTGCCAGCACCAAAGGGGGATACGGGGGCTACACCTTC. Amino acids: CASTKGGYGGYTF.

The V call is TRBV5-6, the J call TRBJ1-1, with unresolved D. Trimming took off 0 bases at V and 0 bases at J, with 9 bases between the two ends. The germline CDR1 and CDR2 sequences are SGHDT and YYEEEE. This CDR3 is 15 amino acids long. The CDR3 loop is CASSLVSYMNTEAFF. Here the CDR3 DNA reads TGTGCCAGCAGCTTGGTTAGCTACATGAACACTGAAGCTTTCTTT.

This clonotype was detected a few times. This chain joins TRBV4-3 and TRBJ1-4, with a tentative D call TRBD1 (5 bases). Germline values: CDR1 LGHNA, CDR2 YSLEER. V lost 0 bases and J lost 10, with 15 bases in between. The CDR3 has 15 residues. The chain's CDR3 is CASSQDSGVVGKLFF. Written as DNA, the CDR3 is TGCGCCAGCAGCCAAGATTCGGGGGTTGTCGGAAAACTGTTTTTT.

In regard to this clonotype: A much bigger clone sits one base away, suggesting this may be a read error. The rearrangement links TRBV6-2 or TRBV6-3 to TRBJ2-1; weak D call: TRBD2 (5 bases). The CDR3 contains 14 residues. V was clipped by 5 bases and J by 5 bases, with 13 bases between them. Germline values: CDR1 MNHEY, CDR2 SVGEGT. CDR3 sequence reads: CASSDYSLHNEQFF. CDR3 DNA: TGTGCCAGCAGTGACTACTCGCTCCACAATGAGCAGTTCTTC.

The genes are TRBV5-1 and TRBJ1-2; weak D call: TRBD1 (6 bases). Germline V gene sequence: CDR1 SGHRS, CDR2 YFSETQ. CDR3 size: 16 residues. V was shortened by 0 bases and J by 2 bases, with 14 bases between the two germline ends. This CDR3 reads CASSLVRGGDNYGYTF. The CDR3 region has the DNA TGCGCCAGCAGCTTGGTCAGGGGTGGGGACAACTATGGCTACACCTTC. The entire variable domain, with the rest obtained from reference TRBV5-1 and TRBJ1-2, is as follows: KAGVTQTPRYLIKTRGQQVTLSCSPISGHRSVSWYQQTPGQGLQFLFEYFSETQRNKGNFPGRFSGRQFSNSRSEMNVSTLELGDSALYLCASSLVRGGDNYGYTFGSGTRLTVV.

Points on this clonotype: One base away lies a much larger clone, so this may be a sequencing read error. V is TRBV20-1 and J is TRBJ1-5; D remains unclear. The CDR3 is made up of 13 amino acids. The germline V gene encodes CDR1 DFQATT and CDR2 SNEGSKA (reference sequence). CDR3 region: CSARSDSNQPEHF. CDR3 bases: TGCAGTGCTAGAAGTGATAGCAATCAGCCCGAGCATTTT.

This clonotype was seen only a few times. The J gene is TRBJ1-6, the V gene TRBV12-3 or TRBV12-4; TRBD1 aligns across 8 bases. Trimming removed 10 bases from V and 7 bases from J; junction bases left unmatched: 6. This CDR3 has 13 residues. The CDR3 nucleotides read TGTGCCACTTCGACAGGGGACAATTCACCCCTCCACTTT. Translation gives CATSTGDNSPLHF.

As DNA, the CDR3 is TGTGCCAGCAGCTGGGGGCCCGTAGGGGAGACCCAGTACTTC. Amino acid sequence: CASSWGPVGETQYF. This rearrangement joins TRBV6-1 to TRBJ2-5, with a tentative D call TRBD1 (6 bases). This CDR3 has 14 amino acids. The germline V gene encodes CDR1 MNHNS and CDR2 SASEGT. Deletions cut 6 bases from V and 5 bases from J, with 16 bases between.